This T cell receptor (beta chain) was sequenced for a study of beta chain features in type 1 diabetes. This clone was counted only a few times. Expressed TCRB transcripts were sequenced after all isolated RNA was converted to cDNA. Generated by immunoSEQ multiplex PCR, the TCRdb table keeps only in-frame clones and is missing some. The sample records just over 600,000 clones, roughly 16% being singletons. Germline-derived CDR1 and CDR2 are ENHRY and SYGVKD. The V gene end was trimmed by 7 bases and the J gene end by 2 bases; junction bases not matched to a gene: 5. This CDR3 is built from 15 residues.

Material for sequencing was naive CD4+ T cells from blood. The V call is TRBV10-3, the J call TRBJ2-7; TRBD2 aligns across 13 bases. The TCR sequence derives from a man in his late teens or twenties in good health. The CDR3 nucleotides are TGTGCCATCACCCCGACTAGCGGGAGGCCCTACGAGCAGTACTTC. This gives the protein CAITPTSGRPYEQYF.